The clone carrying this T cell receptor (beta chain) was observed once. The antigen is unknown. The CDR3 covers 14 residues. CDR1 and CDR2 from the germline V gene are MNHEY and SMNVEV (reference sequence). Trimming stripped 6 bases from V and 5 bases from J, with 14 bases between. Naive CD8 cells lacked CD45RO and underwent positive selection for CCR7, leaving out terminally differentiated effector memory CD45RA+ cells. The data stem from a study of shared clonotypes between healthy human individuals. Study observations and caveats: Shared clonotypes: about 4.6% naive CD4, roughly 3.8% naive CD8, roughly 2.4% memory CD4, more than 0.3% memory CD8.

As processed by the authors: ImmunoSEQ yielded junction-only sequences lacking quality scores, so filtering differed. Sequencing was performed with immunoSEQ multiplex PCR; in TCRdb, only in-frame clones are kept and a portion is missing. V and J calls and clone size follow that table, whereas D and trimming were derived from the DNA. The sample lists about 800,000 clones; roughly 96% were seen once. What was sequenced was naive CD8+ T cells sorted from blood. The chain has TRBV27 and TRBJ1-5; no definite D call. The clonotype originates from a young man in good health. The CDR3 protein is CASRPLDTYQPQHF. As DNA, the CDR3 is TGTGCCAGCAGACCTCTTGACACCTATCAGCCCCAGCATTTT.